The 18 T cell receptor beta chains listed next were all sequenced from one sample in a study of glioma-infiltrating T cells. TCR alpha and beta CDR3 regions were amplified from RNA using iRepertoire nested multiplex PCR. Each CDR3 protein is one row after TCRdb ran MiXCR on the multiplex PCR reads. The data hold about 140,000 distinct CDR3 sequences, with roughly two fifths observed a single time. The sample consisted of glioma tissue, nonneoplastic brain tissue, or PBMCs (not recorded which). All receptors come from a human donor with low-grade glioma or glioblastoma, undergoing nonglioma brain surgery, or in good health (not recorded which).

With respect to this clonotype: Its ends do not fully match the called genes, so a read error is possible. The rearrangement uses TRBV7-9 and TRBJ2-3; D possibly matches TRBD1 or TRBD2 (5 bases each). CDR1 and CDR2 (germline): SEHNR, FQNEAQ (reference sequence). This CDR3 spans 15 amino acids. The CDR3 sequence: CARSLGTGNGDTQYF. The CDR3 coding sequence is TGTGCCCGCAGCTTAGGGACGGGGAATGGAGATACGCAGTATTTT.

The J gene is TRBJ1-4, the V gene TRBV25-1; unclear D gene. CDR3 size: 14 residues. Germline loops: CDR1 MGHDK, CDR2 SYGVNS. V was trimmed by 0 bases and J by 4 bases, leaving 6 bases between them. CDR3 protein: CASSEYLGNEKLFF. The CDR3 DNA reads as TGTGCCAGCAGTGAATATTTGGGTAATGAAAAACTGTTTTTT. The complete variable domain, with remaining parts taken from reference TRBV25-1 and TRBJ1-4, reads EADIYQTPRYLVIGTGKKITLECSQTMGHDKMYWYQQDPGMELHLIHYSYGVNSTEKGDLSSESTVSRIRTEHFPLTLESARPSHTSQYLCASSEYLGNEKLFFGSGTQLSVL.

This clonotype was seen repeatedly, ten times or more. The rearrangement links TRBV6-1 to TRBJ2-1; 7 nucleotides match TRBD2. The ends lost 5 bases at V and 0 bases at J; junction bases unmatched: 4. CDR1 is MNHNS, CDR2 SASEGT, per germline. This CDR3 region has 15 residues. CDR3 amino acids: CASSKASGSYNEQFF. The CDR3 DNA reads as TGTGCCAGCAGTAAGGCTAGCGGCTCCTACAATGAGCAGTTCTTC.

This clonotype has just a few counts. CDR3 bases: TGCAGTGCTAGAGCCGGGACTAGCGGGAGGTACAATGAGCAGTTCTTC. Protein: CSARAGTSGRYNEQFF. The chain joins TRBV20-1 to TRBJ2-1; 15 bases map to TRBD2. This CDR3 spans 16 amino acids. CDR1 DFQATT and CDR2 SNEGSKA come from the germline V gene (reference sequence). V gave up 1 base and J gave up 4 bases; unmatched junction bases: 2.

With regard to this clonotype: A single base separates this from a much larger clone, so it may be a read error. The V and J genes are TRBV7-2 and TRBJ2-3; D could derive from TRBD1 or TRBD2 (5 bases each). The CDR3 loop spans 15 amino acids. Germline assignment: CDR1 SGHTA and CDR2 FQGNSA. The CDR3 DNA reads TGTGCCAGCAGCTTATGGGGACGCAGCACAGATGCGCAGTATTTT. The encoded protein is CASSLWGRSTDAQYF.

This clonotype has ten or more counts. The V gene is TRBV4-2, the J gene TRBJ2-7; 7 nucleotides align to TRBD1. The CDR3 runs 14 residues. CDR1 is LGHNA, CDR2 YNFKEQ, per germline. Trimming removed 3 bases from V and 1 base from J; junction bases left unmatched: 3. The CDR3 sequence: CASSQTGQSYEQYF. The CDR3 nucleotides read TGTGCCAGCAGCCAGACAGGGCAGTCCTACGAGCAGTACTTC.

The chain recombines TRBV6-2 or TRBV6-3 with TRBJ1-1; 8 nucleotides agree with TRBD1. Trimming took 5 bases from V and 5 from J; bases not matched to a gene: 10. This CDR3 is 15 amino acids long. The germline V gene has CDR1 MNHEY and CDR2 SVGEGT. CDR3 loop: CASSADRGWTTEAFF. CDR3 bases: TGTGCCAGCAGTGCAGACAGGGGTTGGACGACTGAAGCTTTCTTT.

The V gene is TRBV19, the J gene TRBJ2-1; perhaps TRBD1 as D (5 bases). V was trimmed by 5 bases and J by 2 bases, leaving 13 bases between them. The CDR3 consists of 15 residues. Germline V lookup: CDR1 LNHDA, CDR2 SQIVND (reference sequence). CDR3 in DNA: TGTGCCAGTAGTCGGAAGGGGCTCGCCTACAATGAGCAGTTCTTC. It translates to CASSRKGLAYNEQFF.

This sequence joins TRBV18 and TRBJ1-2, with D possibly being TRBD1 (6 bases). Germline values: CDR1 KGHSH, CDR2 LQKENI. The CDR3 totals 14 residues. Deletions cut 0 bases from V and 3 bases from J, with 8 bases between. The CDR3 here is CASSPPPGDYGYTF. DNA for the CDR3: TGTGCCAGCTCACCACCGCCAGGGGACTATGGCTACACCTTC.

This clonotype occurred a few times. This chain uses TRBV20-1 with TRBJ2-7; D unresolved. This CDR3 is 12 amino acids long. Trimming removed 3 bases at V and 7 bases at J, with 13 bases between. Germline V CDR1 and CDR2: DFQATT, SNEGSKA (reference sequence). In DNA, the CDR3 is TGCAGTGCTAGCCAGCAGGCTTGGGAGCAGTACTTC. Translation gives CSASQQAWEQYF.

The J gene is TRBJ2-3, the V gene TRBV7-2, with 11 bases aligning to TRBD2. This CDR3 region has 16 residues. The V and J ends lost 2 bases and 0 bases, in that order; junction bases with no gene match: 1. Germline V gives CDR1 SGHTA, CDR2 FQGNSA. Written as DNA, the CDR3 is TGTGCCAGCAGCTTAAGACTAGCGGGGAGCACAGATACGCAGTATTTT. Its protein is CASSLRLAGSTDTQYF.

There are a few counts of this clonotype. This chain links TRBV6-1 with TRBJ2-7; perhaps TRBD2 as D (5 bases). V gave up 7 bases and J gave up 3 bases, with 16 bases separating them. Germline CDR1 and CDR2: MNHNS and SASEGT. The CDR3 runs to 14 residues. The CDR3 loop reads CASKAGKLDYEQYF. The CDR3 bases are TGTGCCAGCAAGGCGGGTAAATTGGACTACGAGCAGTACTTC.

This clonotype came up a few times. The chain couples TRBV2 to TRBJ2-7, with TRBD1 matching 7 bases. The CDR3 runs 14 residues. V lost 7 bases to trimming and J lost 1 base; unmatched junction nucleotides: 7. Germline lookup yields CDR1 SNHLY and CDR2 FYNNEI. For the CDR3, the DNA is TGTGCCAGCATTATGGACAGGAGATCCTACGAGCAGTACTTC. Its protein product is CASIMDRRSYEQYF.

Comments on this clonotype: No conserved phenylalanine or tryptophan ends this CDR3, so it is likely a read error. V and J are TRBV27 and TRBJ1-2; 9 bases are shared with TRBD1. Looked up from germline, CDR1 is MNHEY and CDR2 is SMNVEV (reference sequence). Germline trimming cut 5 bases from V and 8 bases from J; bases unmatched to any gene: 9. There are 14 residues in the CDR3. The CDR3 here is CASSRDRDMGGYTS. In DNA form, the CDR3 reads TGTGCCAGCAGTAGGGACAGGGATATGGGAGGCTACACCTCC.

This clonotype was seen a few times. The chain has TRBV28 and TRBJ2-7; D not resolved. The CDR3 covers 12 residues. Trimming cost V 5 bases and J 7 bases, with 12 bases left between them. Germline CDR1 and CDR2: MDHEN and SYDVKM. The CDR3 loop reads CASSPTAREQYF. As DNA, the CDR3 is TGTGCCAGCAGTCCAACCGCTCGGGAGCAGTACTTC.

The rearrangement joins TRBV29-1 to TRBJ1-3; unclear D gene. The V end lost 0 bases, the J end lost 0 bases, and 9 bases lay between the germline ends. From germline, CDR1 is SQVTM and CDR2 ANQGSEA. The CDR3 has 15 residues. This chain's CDR3 is CSVEDRRTSGNTIYF. CDR3 bases: TGCAGCGTTGAAGACCGCCGAACCTCTGGAAACACCATATATTTT.

The chain recombines TRBV7-2 with TRBJ2-7; TRBD1 agrees at 8 bases. The CDR3 totals 13 residues. Germline lookup yields CDR1 SGHTA and CDR2 FQGNSA. V shed 5 bases, J shed 4 bases, and the junction held 4 bases outside the gene matches. In DNA form, the CDR3 reads TGTGCCAGCAGCGTTGGACAGGGTTACGAGCAGTACTTC. The encoded protein is CASSVGQGYEQYF.

This clonotype has at least ten counts. The chain carries TRBV6-1 and TRBJ2-3; 7 bases match TRBD2. V was pared by 7 bases and J by 3 bases, with 7 bases of the junction left unmatched. Germline values: CDR1 MNHNS, CDR2 SASEGT. CDR3 size: 14 residues. CDR3 DNA sequence: TGTGCCAGCAAAGCAAGCGGGAAGACAGATACGCAGTATTTT. Its translation is CASKASGKTDTQYF.